The source of this T cell receptor (beta chain) is a study of metastatic and nonmetastatic thyroid tumors. The overall study: Repertoire comparisons spanned blood and tumor or nodule tissue from malignant and benign thyroid patients. Notes on the study in general: Across blood and tumor, TCR beta diversity in malignant thyroid tumors was reportedly significantly higher than in benign nodules.

Patients were all untreated before their thyroid surgery. This clone is medium-sized within its sample. The antigen is unknown. Under the authors' procedure: Clinicopathological groups supplied CDR3 differences that were used to build a distant-metastasis classifier for papillary thyroid cancer. MiXCR reprocessed the PCR reads for TCRdb. The V and J calls, along with clone size, are taken from TCRdb and not from the paper's own processing. The table lists just over 40,000 clones, about an eighth of them singletons. CDR1 and CDR2 (germline): SNHLY, FYNNEI. J lost 0 bases, V lost 5 bases, and 1 base had no gene match. The CDR3 has 14 amino acids.

The source is a female donor with papillary thyroid cancer or a benign thyroid nodule (not recorded which). Some clones in this sample may be carry-over from other donors' samples. The rearrangement joins TRBV2 to TRBJ2-1; TRBD2 matches 7 bases. Sequenced material: blood. The CDR3 is CASSWTSSYNEQFF. The CDR3 DNA sequence: TGTGCCAGCAGTTGGACTAGCTCCTACAATGAGCAGTTCTTC.